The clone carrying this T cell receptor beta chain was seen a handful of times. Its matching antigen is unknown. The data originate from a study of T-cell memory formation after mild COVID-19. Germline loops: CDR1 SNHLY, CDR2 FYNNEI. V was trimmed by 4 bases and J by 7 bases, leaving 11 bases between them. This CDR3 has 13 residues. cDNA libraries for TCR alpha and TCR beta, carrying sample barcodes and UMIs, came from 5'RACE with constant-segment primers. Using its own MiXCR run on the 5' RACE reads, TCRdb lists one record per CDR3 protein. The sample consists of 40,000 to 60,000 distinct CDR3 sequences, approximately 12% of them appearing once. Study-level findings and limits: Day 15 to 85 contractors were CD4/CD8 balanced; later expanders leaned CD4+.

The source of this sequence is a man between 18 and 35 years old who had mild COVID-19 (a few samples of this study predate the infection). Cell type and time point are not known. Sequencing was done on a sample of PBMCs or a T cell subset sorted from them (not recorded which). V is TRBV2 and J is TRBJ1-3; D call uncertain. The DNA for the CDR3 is TGTGCCAGCAGTGGACGGCTGGGGAACACCATATATTTT. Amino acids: CASSGRLGNTIYF. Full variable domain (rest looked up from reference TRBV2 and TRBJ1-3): EPEVTQTPSHQVTQMGQEVILRCVPISNHLYFYWYRQILGQKVEFLVSFYNNEISEKSEIFDDQFSVERPDGSNFTLKIRSTKLEDSAMYFCASSGRLGNTIYFGEGSWLTVV.